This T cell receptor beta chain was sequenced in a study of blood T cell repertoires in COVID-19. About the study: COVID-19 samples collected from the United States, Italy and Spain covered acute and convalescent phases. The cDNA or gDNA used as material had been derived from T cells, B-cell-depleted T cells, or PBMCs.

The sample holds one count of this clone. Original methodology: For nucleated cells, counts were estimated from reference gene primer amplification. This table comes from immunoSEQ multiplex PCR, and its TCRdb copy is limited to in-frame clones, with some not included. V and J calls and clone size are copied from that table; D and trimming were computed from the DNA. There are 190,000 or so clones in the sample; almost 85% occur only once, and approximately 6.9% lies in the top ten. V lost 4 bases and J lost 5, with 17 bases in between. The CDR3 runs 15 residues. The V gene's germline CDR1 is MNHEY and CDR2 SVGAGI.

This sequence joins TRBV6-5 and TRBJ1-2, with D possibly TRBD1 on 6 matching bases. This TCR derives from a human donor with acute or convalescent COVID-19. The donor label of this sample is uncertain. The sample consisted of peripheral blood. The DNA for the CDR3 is TGTGCCAGCAGTTCCGGGACATTAGAAGCTTATGGCTACACCTTC. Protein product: CASSSGTLEAYGYTF.